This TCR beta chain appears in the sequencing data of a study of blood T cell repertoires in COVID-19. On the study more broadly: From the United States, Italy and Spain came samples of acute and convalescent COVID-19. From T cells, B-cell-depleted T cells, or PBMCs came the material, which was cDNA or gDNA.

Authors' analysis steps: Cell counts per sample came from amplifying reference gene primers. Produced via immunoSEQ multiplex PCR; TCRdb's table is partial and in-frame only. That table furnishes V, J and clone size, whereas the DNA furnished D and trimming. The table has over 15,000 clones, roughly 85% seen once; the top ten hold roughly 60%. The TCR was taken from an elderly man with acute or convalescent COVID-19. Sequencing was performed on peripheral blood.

The DNA for the CDR3 is TGTGCCACCTATAGACAGAGACCTAACTATGGCTACACCTTC. Encoded protein: CATYRQRPNYGYTF. The chain carries TRBV24-1 and TRBJ1-2; weak D call: TRBD1 (5 bases). V was trimmed by 9 bases and J by 0 bases, leaving 13 bases between them. The CDR3 totals 14 residues. Germline V gives CDR1 KGHDR, CDR2 SFDVKD.